This TCR beta chain came from a study of blood T cells in healthy people across ages. Study results and limitations: Unknown donor CMV status possibly confounded expanded clonotype changes. Because sorting was not performed, PBMCs prevented conclusive naive versus antigen-experienced comparison.

This clonotype showed up just a few times. Its cognate antigen is unknown. A sample-barcoded 5' primer and a J-beta primer mix were used in a second PCR of roughly 7 to 12 cycles. Each CDR3 protein is one row after TCRdb ran MiXCR on the 5' RACE reads. The sample yields about 580,000 distinct CDR3 sequences, around half seen once. The V and J ends lost 0 bases and 5 bases respectively, with 17 bases between them. Looked up from germline, CDR1 is DFQATT and CDR2 is SNEGSKA (reference sequence). This CDR3 is 15 amino acids long. The TCR comes from a man at least 80 years old in good health. The J gene is TRBJ2-7, the V gene TRBV20-1; tentatively, D is TRBD2 (5 bases). Sequencing was performed on blood. CDR3 protein: CSARDQTSSLNEQYF. Written as DNA, the CDR3 is TGCAGTGCTAGAGATCAAACTAGTAGCCTCAACGAGCAGTACTTC.